A selection of T cell receptor beta chains follows, all from one sample in a study of blood T cell repertoires in COVID-19. TCRdb's table, derived via immunoSEQ multiplex PCR, lists solely in-frame clones and lacks some. The sample lists roughly 280,000 clones; over 75% were seen once. The specimen was PBMCs or T cells enriched from blood (not recorded which). These receptors were obtained from a woman between 18 and 30 years old who had recovered from COVID-19. Both conserved end residues are part of each CDR3. A D gene is named only where the DNA matches it firmly. Not all rows give a size; the values are once, few, many and, for expanded clones, a class.

j_call: TRBJ2-2
v_call: TRBV5-1
clone_size: -
d_call: -
cdr3_aa: CASSVAGNTGELFF
cdr3_nt: TGCGCCAGCAGCGTTGCAGGGAACACCGGGGAGCTGTTTTTT

j_call: TRBJ2-7
v_call: TRBV5-5
clone_size: -
d_call: -
cdr3_aa: CASSLEQVPGEQYF
cdr3_nt: TGTGCCAGCAGCTTGGAGCAGGTCCCAGGGGAGCAGTACTTC

j_call: TRBJ1-1
v_call: TRBV5-1
clone_size: -
d_call: TRBD1
cdr3_aa: CASSPFGTGMGDTEAFF
cdr3_nt: TGCGCCAGCAGCCCTTTTGGGACAGGGATGGGTGACACTGAAGCTTTCTTT

j_call: TRBJ1-4
v_call: TRBV15
clone_size: -
d_call: -
cdr3_aa: CATSRDGPTNEKLFF
cdr3_nt: TGTGCCACCAGCAGAGATGGGCCAACTAATGAAAAACTGTTTTTT

j_call: TRBJ2-7
v_call: TRBV5-1
clone_size: -
d_call: -
cdr3_aa: CASSNPGLQSYEQYF
cdr3_nt: TGCGCCAGCAGCAACCCGGGACTGCAGTCCTACGAGCAGTACTTC

j_call: TRBJ1-2
v_call: TRBV3-1/TRBV3-2
clone_size: -
d_call: TRBD1
cdr3_aa: CASSQYDRDVGYGYTF
cdr3_nt: TGTGCCAGCAGCCAATATGACAGGGACGTAGGCTATGGCTACACCTTC

j_call: TRBJ2-3
v_call: TRBV7-6
clone_size: -
d_call: TRBD2
cdr3_aa: CASSLVQAGATDTQYF
cdr3_nt: TGTGCCAGCAGCTTAGTACAAGCGGGGGCCACAGATACGCAGTATTTT

j_call: TRBJ2-6
v_call: TRBV15
clone_size: -
d_call: TRBD1
cdr3_aa: CAIGDRAHSGANVLTF
cdr3_nt: TGTGCCATAGGGGACAGGGCACACTCTGGGGCCAACGTCCTGACTTTC

j_call: TRBJ1-2
v_call: TRBV19
clone_size: -
d_call: -
cdr3_aa: CASSPPRQVPYGYTF
cdr3_nt: TGTGCCAGTAGTCCTCCTCGGCAGGTGCCCTATGGCTACACCTTC

j_call: TRBJ2-5
v_call: TRBV9
clone_size: -
d_call: -
cdr3_aa: CASSVEGWVPETQYF
cdr3_nt: TGTGCCAGCAGCGTGGAGGGATGGGTCCCCGAGACCCAGTACTTC

j_call: TRBJ2-1
v_call: TRBV7-9
clone_size: -
d_call: -
cdr3_aa: CASTTSEYNEQFF
cdr3_nt: TGTGCCAGCACTACCTCGGAGTACAATGAGCAGTTCTTC

j_call: TRBJ1-6
v_call: TRBV5-4
clone_size: -
d_call: TRBD1
cdr3_aa: CASSLNPGGQSPLHF
cdr3_nt: TGTGCCAGCAGCTTGAACCCAGGGGGCCAATCACCCCTCCACTTT

j_call: TRBJ1-2
v_call: TRBV5-1
clone_size: -
d_call: -
cdr3_aa: CASSLDRDYGYTF
cdr3_nt: TGCGCCAGCAGCTTGGACAGGGACTATGGCTACACCTTC

j_call: TRBJ2-7
v_call: TRBV6-5
clone_size: -
d_call: TRBD2
cdr3_aa: CASSALAGVRYEQYF
cdr3_nt: TGTGCCAGCAGCGCCCTAGCGGGGGTTCGATACGAGCAGTACTTC

j_call: TRBJ2-3
v_call: TRBV5-8
clone_size: -
d_call: -
cdr3_aa: CASSSTIEGGRSTDTQYF
cdr3_nt: TGTGCCAGCAGCTCTACCATCGAGGGGGGGAGGAGCACAGATACGCAGTATTTT

j_call: TRBJ1-1
v_call: TRBV3-1/TRBV3-2
clone_size: -
d_call: TRBD1
cdr3_aa: CASSQDSTGGPAFF
cdr3_nt: TGTGCCAGCAGCCAAGATAGCACAGGGGGCCCAGCTTTCTTT

j_call: TRBJ2-3
v_call: TRBV19
clone_size: -
d_call: -
cdr3_aa: CASSITSADTQYF
cdr3_nt: TGTGCCAGTAGTATTACTAGTGCAGATACGCAGTATTTT

j_call: TRBJ2-3
v_call: TRBV4-1
clone_size: -
d_call: -
cdr3_aa: CASSQDGTGTDTQYF
cdr3_nt: TGCGCCAGCAGCCAAGACGGAACGGGGACAGATACGCAGTATTTT

j_call: TRBJ1-6
v_call: TRBV3-1/TRBV3-2
clone_size: -
d_call: -
cdr3_aa: CASNLRGGSSYNSPLHF
cdr3_nt: TGTGCCAGCAACCTTAGGGGAGGGAGCTCCTATAATTCACCCCTCCACTTT

j_call: TRBJ1-2
v_call: TRBV11-3
clone_size: -
d_call: TRBD1
cdr3_aa: CASSFSGTVFYGYTF
cdr3_nt: TGTGCCAGCAGCTTTTCCGGGACAGTTTTTTATGGCTACACCTTC

j_call: TRBJ2-3
v_call: TRBV5-6
clone_size: few
d_call: TRBD2
cdr3_aa: CASSLAATSGGGTQYF
cdr3_nt: TGTGCCAGCAGCTTGGCCGCGACTAGCGGGGGGGGTACGCAGTATTTT

j_call: TRBJ2-3
v_call: TRBV7-9
clone_size: once
d_call: TRBD2
cdr3_aa: CASSLGSGDYTDTQYF
cdr3_nt: TGTGCCAGCAGCTTGGGAAGCGGGGACTACACAGATACGCAGTATTTT